This paragraph covers one TCR beta chain sequence. Its antigen is still unknown. Sequencing was performed with immunoSEQ multiplex PCR; in TCRdb, only in-frame clones are kept and a portion is missing. The sample contains some 64,000 clones, 90% of which appear only once. The data derive from a study of T cells in localized non-small cell lung cancer. General study results and limits: Because only a single region of the tumor was sequenced, heterogeneity remains possible.

The specimen comprised peripheral blood, sampled before any cancer treatment. The clonotype comes from a woman aged 35 to 70 with stage I lung adenocarcinoma.

CDR3 sequence reads: CASSSTSGGRYEQYF. The CDR3, as DNA: TGTGCCAGCAGCTCAACTAGCGGGGGCCGGTACGAGCAGTACTTC. The chain links TRBV13 to TRBJ2-7, with 11 nucleotides matching TRBD2. The trim removed 4 bases at V and 4 bases at J, leaving 6 bases unmatched. Per the germline V gene, CDR1 is PRHDT and CDR2 is FYEKMQ (reference sequence). There are 15 residues in the CDR3. Full variable domain (outside the CDR3, taken from reference TRBV13 and TRBJ2-7): AAGVIQSPRHLIKEKRETATLKCYPIPRHDTVYWYQQGPGQDPQFLISFYEKMQSDKGSIPDRFSAQQFSDYHSELNMSSLELGDSALYFCASSSTSGGRYEQYFGPGTRLTVT.